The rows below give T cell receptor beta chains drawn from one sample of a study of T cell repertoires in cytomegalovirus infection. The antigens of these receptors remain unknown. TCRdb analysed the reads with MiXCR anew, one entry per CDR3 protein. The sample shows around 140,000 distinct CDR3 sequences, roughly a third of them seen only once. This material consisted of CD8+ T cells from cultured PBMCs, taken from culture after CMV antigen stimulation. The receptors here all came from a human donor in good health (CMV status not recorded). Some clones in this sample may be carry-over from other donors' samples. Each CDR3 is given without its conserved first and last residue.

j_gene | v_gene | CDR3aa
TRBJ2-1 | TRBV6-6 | ASRGVHYNEQF
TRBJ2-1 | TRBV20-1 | SARSSSGAADEQF
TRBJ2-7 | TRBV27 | ASSRQGYEQY
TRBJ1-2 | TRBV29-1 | SVEGGIRISSNYGYT
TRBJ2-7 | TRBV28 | ASSLRGYDEQY
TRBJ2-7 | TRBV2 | ASMEGEDEQY
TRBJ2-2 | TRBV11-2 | ASSLMNTGELF
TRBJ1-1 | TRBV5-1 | ASSLGQGKAF
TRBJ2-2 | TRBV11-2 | ASSLRAPNTGELF
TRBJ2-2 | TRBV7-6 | ASSPDRATGELF
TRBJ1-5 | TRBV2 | ASTIGQANQPQH
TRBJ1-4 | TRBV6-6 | ASSYSMGVGEKLF
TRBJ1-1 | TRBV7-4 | ASSLGDSEAF
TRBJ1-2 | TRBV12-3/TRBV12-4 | ASSFTAYGYT
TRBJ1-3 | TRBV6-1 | ASGQTLGNTIY
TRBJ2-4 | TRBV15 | ATSLREVAKNIQY
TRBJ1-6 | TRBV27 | ASRGLSLNNSPLH
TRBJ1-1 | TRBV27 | ASLTNTEAF
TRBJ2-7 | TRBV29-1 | SAAGSTYEQY
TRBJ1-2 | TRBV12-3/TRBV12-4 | ASSWGYGYT
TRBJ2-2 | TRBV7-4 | ASTRGLDGELF
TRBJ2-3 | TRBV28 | ASSSPTLTDRLGPDTQY
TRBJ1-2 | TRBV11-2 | ASSLRGDGIDGYT
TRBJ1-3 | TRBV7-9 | ASSPPDRAGNTIY
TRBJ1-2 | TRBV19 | ASRHTTGDTAGGYT
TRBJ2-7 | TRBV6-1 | ASSEVGTGVYEQY
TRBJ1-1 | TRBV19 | ASSMAGATEAF
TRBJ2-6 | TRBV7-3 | ASSSPQQGAHPGANVLT
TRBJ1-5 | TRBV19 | ASSIGGGQPQH
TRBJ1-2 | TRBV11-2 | ASRTTGDYGYT
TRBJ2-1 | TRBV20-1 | SARDWASGGRSYNEQF
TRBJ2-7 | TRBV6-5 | ASSYSRVYEQY
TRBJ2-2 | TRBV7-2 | ASRPTAGPNTGELF
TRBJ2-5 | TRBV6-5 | ASSYSAIPQETQY
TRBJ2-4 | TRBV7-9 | ASSLGTENIQY
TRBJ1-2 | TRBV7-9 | ASGLTGTAYGYT
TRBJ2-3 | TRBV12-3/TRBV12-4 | AVAGGNTDTQY
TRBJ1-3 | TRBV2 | ASSDGQSGNTIY
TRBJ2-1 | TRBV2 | ASSGTSGTYNEQF